This T cell receptor (beta chain) was retrieved from a study of cytomegalovirus exposure and HLA in healthy donors. The CDR3 extends over 16 amino acids. The germline V gene encodes CDR1 LNHDA and CDR2 SQIVND (reference sequence). Trimming cost V 5 bases and J 0 bases; bases outside gene matches: 8. PCR involved 60 Vbeta and 13 Jbeta primers. The method was immunoSEQ multiplex PCR; TCRdb's version includes in-frame clones alone and lacks a portion of them. This table has about 110,000 clones, 82% appearing once. The V and J genes are TRBV19 and TRBJ2-7, with 9 bases that match TRBD1. Specimen: PBMCs. The clonotype was recovered from a man aged 25 to 40 in good health and CMV-seropositive. The CDR3: CASSVTGGYSSYEQYF. CDR3 DNA sequence: TGTGCCAGTAGTGTTACAGGGGGCTACAGCTCCTACGAGCAGTACTTC.